These 20 T cell receptor beta chains were sequenced from one sample in a study of cytomegalovirus exposure and HLA in healthy donors. It was with 60 Vbeta and 13 Jbeta primers that the PCR ran. The table came from immunoSEQ multiplex PCR; TCRdb's copy has only in-frame clones and leaves some out. The table lists 95,000 to 110,000 clones, roughly four fifths of them singletons. Material for sequencing was PBMCs. The receptors shown here come from a young man in good health and CMV-seronegative.

This clone appeared once. This chain connects TRBV9 to TRBJ2-7; 9 bases fit TRBD1. CDR1 is SGDLS and CDR2 is YYNGEE in the germline V gene. The CDR3 runs to 14 residues. The trim removed 3 bases at V and 2 bases at J, leaving 3 bases unmatched. In DNA form, the CDR3 reads TGTGCCAGCAGCGAGGGGACAGGGCCCTACGAGCAGTACTTC. This codes for CASSEGTGPYEQYF.

The rearrangement links TRBV2 to TRBJ2-7; D is unresolved. There are 14 residues in the CDR3. Per germline, CDR1 SNHLY and CDR2 FYNNEI. V dropped 6 bases and J dropped 0 bases, with 12 bases sitting between them. Written as DNA, the CDR3 is TGTGCCAGCAGGTCGGCAGGAACCTCCTACGAGCAGTACTTC. It codes for CASRSAGTSYEQYF.

This clone was seen many times. V is TRBV25-1 and J is TRBJ2-7; D may be TRBD1 (5 bases). CDR3 size: 12 residues. Per germline, CDR1 MGHDK and CDR2 SYGVNS. The ends were cut back, 1 base at V and 5 bases at J, with 6 bases in the middle. The CDR3 sequence: CASSELGDEQYF. CDR3 bases: TGTGCCAGCAGTGAATTAGGGGACGAGCAGTACTTC.

The chain recombines TRBV5-8 with TRBJ2-3, with 8 bases matching TRBD2. The CDR3 spans 15 residues. Germline V gives CDR1 SGHTS, CDR2 YDEGEE. With V trimmed by 0 bases and J by 4 bases, 4 bases remained unmatched. Here the CDR3 reads CASSLGTSFADTQYF. CDR3 DNA: TGTGCCAGCAGCTTGGGGACTAGCTTCGCAGATACGCAGTATTTT.

This chain connects TRBV7-9 to TRBJ1-4; D is possibly TRBD1 (5 bases). The CDR3 contains 16 residues. Germline-derived CDR1 and CDR2 are SEHNR and FQNEAQ (reference sequence). V lost 5 bases, J lost 0 bases, and 13 bases lay in between. The chain's CDR3 is CASSPVAGATNEKLFF. In DNA form, the CDR3 reads TGTGCCAGCAGCCCCGTCGCGGGGGCAACTAATGAAAAACTGTTTTTT.

V and J are TRBV9 and TRBJ2-5, with TRBD2 identical over 8 bases. This CDR3 region has 15 residues. Germline V gives CDR1 SGDLS, CDR2 YYNGEE. V was clipped by 4 bases and J by 2 bases; unmatched bases: 7. CDR3 coding DNA: TGTGCCAGCAGCCCCCGCGGGGGGATTCAAGAGACCCAGTACTTC. This sequence encodes CASSPRGGIQETQYF.

This chain uses TRBV29-1 with TRBJ2-7; 8 nucleotides match TRBD2. The CDR3 length is 13 residues. V lost 5 bases, J lost 0 bases, and 3 bases stayed unmatched. The V gene's germline CDR1 is SQVTM and CDR2 ANQGSEA. The CDR3 reads CSVSRGASYEQYF. The CDR3 DNA is TGCAGCGTTTCGCGGGGGGCCTCCTACGAGCAGTACTTC.

J is TRBJ1-2 and V is TRBV13; perhaps TRBD1 as D (6 bases). Per the germline V gene, CDR1 is PRHDT and CDR2 is FYEKMQ (reference sequence). The germline V and J ends were trimmed by 5 bases and 4 bases, with 11 bases remaining between them. There are 13 residues in the CDR3. For the CDR3, the DNA is TGTGCCAGCAGCCTCACAGGGATCTATGGCTACACCTTC. Its translation: CASSLTGIYGYTF.

The chain couples TRBV28 to TRBJ1-5; no clear D gene. Trimming removed 5 bases from V and 4 bases from J, with 3 bases in between. This CDR3 spans 11 amino acids. The germline V gene encodes CDR1 MDHEN and CDR2 SYDVKM. The CDR3 nucleotides read TGTGCCAGCAGTCTTAATCAGCCCCAGCATTTT. As protein: CASSLNQPQHF.

The table lists this clone with a count of one. The chain carries TRBV7-8 and TRBJ2-1, with 9 positions matching TRBD2. This CDR3 is built from 15 residues. Germline V gene lookup returns CDR1 SGHVS and CDR2 FQNEAQ. The J segment lost 9 bases and the V segment lost 7 bases, leaving 13 bases of the junction unmatched. The CDR3 loop reads CASTRVGGGGSEQFF. Written as DNA, the CDR3 is TGTGCCAGCACCAGAGTTGGCGGGGGGGGGAGTGAGCAGTTCTTC.

V is TRBV5-6 and J is TRBJ1-5; the D is unclear. Germline CDR1 and CDR2: SGHDT and YYEEEE. The CDR3 has 15 amino acids. The V end was cut by 1 base, the J end by 6 bases, with 14 bases between. CDR3 residues: CASSLRQFLGQPQHF. The CDR3, as DNA: TGTGCCAGCAGCTTGCGACAATTTCTCGGTCAGCCCCAGCATTTT. Full variable domain (rest looked up from reference TRBV5-6 and TRBJ1-5): DAGVTQSPTHLIKTRGQQVTLRCSPKSGHDTVSWYQQALGQGPQFIFQYYEEEERQRGNFPDRFSGHQFPNYSSELNVNALLLGDSALYLCASSLRQFLGQPQHFGDGTRLSIL.

The V and J genes are TRBV4-3 and TRBJ2-7; possibly TRBD2 for D (5 bases). Per the germline V gene, CDR1 is LGHNA and CDR2 is YSLEER. Trimming stripped 0 bases from V and 0 bases from J, with 9 bases between. This CDR3 is 15 amino acids long. The CDR3 sequence: CASSQESGFSYEQYF. DNA for the CDR3: TGCGCCAGCAGCCAAGAATCGGGGTTCTCCTACGAGCAGTACTTC.

The J gene is TRBJ1-2, the V gene TRBV2; D is undetermined. V lost 4 bases, J lost 8 bases, and 8 bases lay in between. There are 11 residues in the CDR3. Germline CDR1 and CDR2: SNHLY and FYNNEI. CDR3: CASSGARGYTF. DNA of the CDR3: TGTGCCAGCAGTGGGGCAAGAGGCTACACCTTC.

This clone was counted only a few times. This CDR3 reads CASSLGQGVYAEAFF. The CDR3 nucleotides are TGTGCCAGCAGCCTCGGACAGGGAGTGTACGCTGAAGCTTTCTTT. This chain uses TRBV6-5 with TRBJ1-1; 8 bases align to TRBD1. In germline, CDR1 is MNHEY, CDR2 SVGAGI. V shed 6 bases and J 6 bases; nucleotides not matched to a gene: 12. The CDR3 consists of 15 residues.

The chain links TRBV5-4 to TRBJ2-3; TRBD2 matches at 10 bases. The CDR3 is 15 residues long. With 5 bases clipped from V and 4 bases from J, the junction kept 7 bases outside the gene matches. The germline gives CDR1 SGHNT, CDR2 YYREEE (reference sequence). CDR3 residues: CASSRAGGRPDTQYF. Here the CDR3 DNA reads TGTGCCAGCAGTAGAGCGGGGGGGCGTCCAGATACGCAGTATTTT. Using reference TRBV5-4 and TRBJ2-3 for the parts outside the CDR3, the full variable domain is ETGVTQSPTHLIKTRGQQVTLRCSSQSGHNTVSWYQQALGQGPQFIFQYYREEENGRGNFPPRFSGLQFPNYSSELNVNALELDDSALYLCASSRAGGRPDTQYFGPGTRLTVL.

V and J are TRBV15 and TRBJ2-6; D is possibly TRBD1 (5 bases). Germline values: CDR1 LNHNV, CDR2 YYDKDF (reference sequence). Trimming took off 0 bases at V and 0 bases at J, with 6 bases between the two ends. This CDR3 contains 16 residues. CDR3 residues: CATSRDGASGANVLTF. For the CDR3, the DNA is TGTGCCACCAGCAGAGATGGGGCCTCTGGGGCCAACGTCCTGACTTTC.

The V and J genes are TRBV27 and TRBJ2-3, with 7 bases matching TRBD1. This CDR3 has 16 residues. CDR1 is MNHEY and CDR2 is SMNVEV in the germline V gene (reference sequence). Unmatched junction bases numbered 13, after V lost 6 bases and J lost 4 bases. The CDR3, as DNA: TGTGCCAGCAGCAGGGGGAGTGCTAGTAACGCAGATACGCAGTATTTT. It codes for CASSRGSASNADTQYF.

The rearrangement links TRBV9 to TRBJ2-5; D unresolved. The CDR3 extends over 15 amino acids. V dropped 0 bases and J dropped 1 base, with 10 bases sitting between them. Germline V gene sequence: CDR1 SGDLS, CDR2 YYNGEE. The CDR3 loop reads CASSVDLWSQETQYF. The DNA for the CDR3 is TGTGCCAGCAGCGTAGATCTGTGGAGCCAAGAGACCCAGTACTTC.

This clone was detected only a few times. The chain combines TRBV9 with TRBJ2-7; tentatively, D is TRBD2 (6 bases). This CDR3 comprises 13 residues. V lost 3 bases and J lost 7, with 14 bases in between. The germline V gene encodes CDR1 SGDLS and CDR2 YYNGEE. CDR3 sequence: CASSARLVGEQYF. Written as DNA, the CDR3 is TGTGCCAGCAGCGCCCGACTAGTCGGGGAGCAGTACTTC.

The genes are TRBV2 and TRBJ2-7; weak D call: TRBD1 (5 bases). The CDR3 has 13 residues. V gave up 5 bases and J gave up 2 bases, with 10 bases separating them. The germline V gene has CDR1 SNHLY and CDR2 FYNNEI. The CDR3 sequence is CASSLGRAYEQYF. The CDR3 DNA sequence: TGTGCCAGCAGTCTTGGCAGGGCCTACGAGCAGTACTTC.